This record concerns one T cell receptor (beta chain) sequence. Its matching antigen is unknown. One entry per CDR3 protein results from TCRdb running MiXCR on the 5' RACE reads. Here the sample spans roughly 620,000 distinct CDR3 sequences, about a sixth being singletons. CDR1 and CDR2 from the germline V gene are SNHLY and FYNNEI. Trimming shortened V by 2 bases and J by 5 bases, and 7 bases separated the two germline ends. The CDR3 totals 13 residues. The data originate from a study of T-cell memory formation after mild COVID-19. General study findings and limits: CD4+ bias marked clones expanding day 15 to 37, unlike balanced contracting clones. There were some responding clones in pre-infection memory, which suggested that cross-reactive memory had joined.

V gene TRBV2 combines with J gene TRBJ2-1; D ambiguous. Material for sequencing was PBMCs or a T cell subset sorted from them (not recorded which). The TCR originated in an adult woman who had mild COVID-19 (a few samples of this study predate the infection). Cell type and time point are not known. The CDR3 coding sequence is TGTGCCAGCAGTGAAAGGCTCCACAATGAGCAGTTCTTC. It encodes CASSERLHNEQFF.